This is a list of T cell receptor beta chains from one sample in a study of OX40 agonist ivuxolimab in advanced cancers. Sequenced by immunoSEQ multiplex PCR; TCRdb stores in-frame clones only, minus some. Of tens of thousands of clones listed, 90% to 95% were seen once; the top ten hold around 0.76%. The source material was CD4+ or CD8+ T cells sorted from blood, sampled in a trial of the OX40 agonist ivuxolimab. Receptor source: an adult with an advanced solid tumor such as melanoma, head and neck, liver or kidney cancer. The CDR3 runs from the conserved cysteine through the conserved F or W.

>TRBJ1-2|TRBV11-2
CASSLRTGVNYGYTF
>TRBJ2-7|TRBV7-8
CASSGGILEGTYEQYF
>TRBJ2-6|TRBV6-1
CASSEGRGTGANVLTF
>TRBJ2-2|TRBV25-1
CASSESSGRGVTGELFF
>TRBJ1-1|TRBV5-1
CASSFADTATEAFF
>TRBJ2-2|TRBV7-2
CASSLFAGQNTGELFF
>TRBJ2-1|TRBV4-1
CASSQDPSRNEQFF
>TRBJ1-1|TRBV7-2
CASSLAASGYTEAFF
>TRBJ1-1|TRBV5-5
CASIRGLFRAEAFF
>TRBJ2-7|TRBV7-2
CASSSLTSGRIHEQYF
>TRBJ1-2|TRBV13
CATTLGPGDRVYGYTF
>TRBJ2-2|TRBV5-1
CASSFGTGEAGELFF
>TRBJ2-5|TRBV5-1
CASSFGVAGGRAQETQYF
>TRBJ2-2|TRBV11-3
CASSLWGQRKPNTGELFF
>TRBJ2-2|TRBV28
CASSSQGTGELFF
>TRBJ2-7|TRBV7-1
CASSLEYEQYF
>TRBJ1-2|TRBV14
CASSQDLGQAAKSYGYTF
>TRBJ2-3|TRBV18
CASSIRPPTSGGTSTDTQYF
>TRBJ2-3|TRBV2
CASTAWGSTDTQYF
>TRBJ1-2|TRBV7-2
CASSLTGTVNGYTF
>TRBJ2-5|TRBV18
CASSPRNGREETQYF
>TRBJ2-7|TRBV20-1
CSARGQNEQYF
>TRBJ2-5|TRBV19
CASSIGPGGWETQYF
>TRBJ2-2|TRBV7-9
CASTPRGPANTGELFF
>TRBJ2-6|TRBV5-6
CASSSGYGAPGANVLTF
>TRBJ2-3|TRBV19
CASSMRGGADTQYF
>TRBJ2-3|TRBV7-2
CASSRDGEDGRPLF
>TRBJ1-5|TRBV6-6
CASSYSTGSRQPQHF
>TRBJ2-7|TRBV5-5
CASSLVFSGAGGLEQYF
>TRBJ2-1|TRBV7-3
CASSSTGTSGRNSYNEQFF
>TRBJ2-1|TRBV5-6
CASSLEVRANFNEQFF
>TRBJ2-5|TRBV4-1
CASSQGRRTTPGETQYF
>TRBJ1-5|TRBV5-1
CASSLGAGGSQPQHF
>TRBJ2-5|TRBV7-9
CASSFIGGETQYF
>TRBJ2-7|TRBV7-8
CASSTRDSYEQYF
>TRBJ2-5|TRBV7-9
CASSLDTNQETQYF
>TRBJ1-1|TRBV27
CASSLGTGGLSFF
>TRBJ2-3|TRBV5-6
CASSLQGITDTQYF
>TRBJ1-1|TRBV7-7
CASSLVQGIYLRAEAFF
>TRBJ1-1|TRBV21-1
CASSKGEGDRSEAFF
>TRBJ2-1|TRBV9
CASSVGPGGLAGGGYNEQFF
>TRBJ1-1|TRBV7-9
CASSLAGNTEAFF
>TRBJ2-5|TRBV15
CATGRDRGFQETQYF
>TRBJ1-1|TRBV6-4
CASSVGTGITEAFF
>TRBJ2-2|TRBV5-5
CASSLVRGGVNTGELFF